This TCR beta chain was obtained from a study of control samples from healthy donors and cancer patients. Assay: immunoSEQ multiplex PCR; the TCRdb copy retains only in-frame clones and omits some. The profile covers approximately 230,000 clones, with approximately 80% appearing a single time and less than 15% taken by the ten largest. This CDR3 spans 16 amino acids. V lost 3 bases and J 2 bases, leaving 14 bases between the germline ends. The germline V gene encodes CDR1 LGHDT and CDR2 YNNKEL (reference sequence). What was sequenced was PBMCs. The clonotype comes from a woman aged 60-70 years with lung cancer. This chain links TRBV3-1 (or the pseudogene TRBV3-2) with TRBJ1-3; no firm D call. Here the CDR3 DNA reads TGTGCCAGCAGCCAGGTGAGAGGCGCAACTGGAAACACCATATATTTT. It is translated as CASSQVRGATGNTIYF.